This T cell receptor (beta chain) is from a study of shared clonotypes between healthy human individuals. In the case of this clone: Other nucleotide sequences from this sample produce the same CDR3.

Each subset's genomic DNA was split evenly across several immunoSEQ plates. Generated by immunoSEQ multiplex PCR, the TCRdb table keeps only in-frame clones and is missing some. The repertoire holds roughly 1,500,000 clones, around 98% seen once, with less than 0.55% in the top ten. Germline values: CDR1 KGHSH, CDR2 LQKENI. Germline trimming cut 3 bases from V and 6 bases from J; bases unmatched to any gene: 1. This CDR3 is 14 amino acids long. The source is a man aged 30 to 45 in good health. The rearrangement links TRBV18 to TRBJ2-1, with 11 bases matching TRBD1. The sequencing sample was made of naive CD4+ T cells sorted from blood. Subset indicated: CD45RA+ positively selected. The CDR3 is CASSPGTGGNEQFF. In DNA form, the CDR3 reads TGTGCCAGCTCACCCGGGACAGGGGGCAATGAGCAGTTCTTC.